Listed below are T cell receptor beta chains from one sample, sequenced in a study of early T cells in non-severe SARS-CoV-2 infection. TCRdb reanalysed the 5' RACE reads using MiXCR and keeps one entry per CDR3 protein. The sample includes some 66,000 distinct CDR3 sequences, 13% seen only once; the top ten take 4.5% to 5.5%. Sequenced: whole blood. These TCRs come from an adult who was a healthcare worker with PCR-confirmed SARS-CoV-2 infection or an uninfected control (not recorded which). The CDR3 runs from the conserved cysteine through the conserved F or W. The order of the fields is D gene, J gene, clone size, V gene, CDR3 protein, CDR3 DNA. A D gene is named only where the DNA matches it firmly. Clone sizes are given selectively: once, few, many, or a class where the clone is expanded.

d_gene: -; j_gene: TRBJ2-5; abundance: -; v_gene: TRBV6-1; CDR3aa: CASSEVSKQETQYF; CDR3nt: TGTGCCAGCAGTGAAGTCAGCAAGCAAGAGACCCAGTACTTC
d_gene: -; j_gene: TRBJ1-1; abundance: many; v_gene: TRBV20-1; CDR3aa: CSARNSGNTEAFF; CDR3nt: TGCAGTGCTAGAAATTCGGGGAACACTGAAGCTTTCTTT
d_gene: -; j_gene: TRBJ2-1; abundance: many; v_gene: TRBV12-3/TRBV12-4; CDR3aa: CASSLTAGTHSYNEQFF; CDR3nt: TGTGCCAGCAGTTTAACAGCCGGGACTCACTCCTACAATGAGCAGTTCTTC
d_gene: -; j_gene: TRBJ2-7; abundance: -; v_gene: TRBV6-5; CDR3aa: CASGRDYEQYF; CDR3nt: TGTGCCAGCGGACGGGACTACGAGCAGTACTTC
d_gene: -; j_gene: TRBJ2-3; abundance: -; v_gene: TRBV5-1; CDR3aa: CASSYGGLIADTQYF; CDR3nt: TGCGCCAGCAGCTACGGGGGCCTAATCGCAGATACGCAGTATTTT
d_gene: -; j_gene: TRBJ2-7; abundance: many; v_gene: TRBV20-1; CDR3aa: CSARTVQPPTYEQYF; CDR3nt: TGCAGTGCCCGGACAGTACAGCCCCCCACTTACGAGCAGTACTTC
d_gene: -; j_gene: TRBJ1-3; abundance: few; v_gene: TRBV7-8; CDR3aa: CASSPFGSGNTIYF; CDR3nt: TGTGCCAGCAGCCCTTTCGGCTCTGGAAACACCATATATTTT
d_gene: -; j_gene: TRBJ1-5; abundance: many; v_gene: TRBV11-2; CDR3aa: CASSPGDRQPQHF; CDR3nt: TGTGCCAGCAGCCCAGGCGACAGACAGCCCCAGCATTTT
d_gene: -; j_gene: TRBJ1-1; abundance: many; v_gene: TRBV5-6; CDR3aa: CASSWKYRVSNTEAFF; CDR3nt: TGTGCCAGCAGCTGGAAGTACAGGGTATCGAACACTGAAGCTTTCTTT
d_gene: TRBD2; j_gene: TRBJ2-7; abundance: -; v_gene: TRBV29-1; CDR3aa: CSVEASGTYEQYF; CDR3nt: TGCAGCGTTGAGGCTAGCGGCACCTACGAGCAGTACTTC
d_gene: -; j_gene: TRBJ2-1; abundance: few; v_gene: TRBV7-9; CDR3aa: CASRRDNEQFF; CDR3nt: TGTGCCAGCAGACGGGACAATGAGCAGTTCTTC
d_gene: -; j_gene: TRBJ1-1; abundance: many; v_gene: TRBV4-3; CDR3aa: CASSQVYSDTEAFF; CDR3nt: TGCGCCAGCAGCCAAGTATACAGCGACACTGAAGCTTTCTTT
d_gene: -; j_gene: TRBJ1-4; abundance: -; v_gene: TRBV3-1; CDR3aa: CASSLQDRKLFF; CDR3nt: TGTGCCAGCAGCCTACAGGACCGGAAACTGTTTTTT
d_gene: -; j_gene: TRBJ1-6; abundance: many; v_gene: TRBV13; CDR3aa: CASSSATSGYNSPLHF; CDR3nt: TGTGCCAGCAGCTCAGCCACTTCGGGATATAATTCACCCCTCCACTTT
d_gene: -; j_gene: TRBJ2-5; abundance: few; v_gene: TRBV7-2; CDR3aa: CASSLFGRGETQYF; CDR3nt: TGTGCCAGCAGCTTATTTGGACGGGGGGAGACCCAGTACTTC
d_gene: -; j_gene: TRBJ2-2; abundance: -; v_gene: TRBV3-1; CDR3aa: CASSPGLNTGELFF; CDR3nt: TGTGCCAGCAGCCCGGGACTCAACACCGGGGAGCTGTTTTTT
d_gene: TRBD2; j_gene: TRBJ2-2; abundance: many; v_gene: TRBV6-6; CDR3aa: CASSLSGGSGELFF; CDR3nt: TGTGCCAGCAGTTTGAGCGGGGGCAGCGGGGAGCTGTTTTTT
d_gene: TRBD1; j_gene: TRBJ1-5; abundance: many; v_gene: TRBV12-3/TRBV12-4; CDR3aa: CASSPRQGGNQPQHF; CDR3nt: TGTGCCAGCAGTCCAAGACAGGGAGGGAATCAGCCCCAGCATTTT
d_gene: TRBD2; j_gene: TRBJ2-1; abundance: many; v_gene: TRBV5-1; CDR3aa: CASSSGSGPGNEQFF; CDR3nt: TGCGCCAGCAGCTCTGGTAGCGGGCCCGGTAATGAGCAGTTCTTC
d_gene: TRBD1; j_gene: TRBJ2-4; abundance: many; v_gene: TRBV7-2; CDR3aa: CASSPGQGSGIQYF; CDR3nt: TGTGCCAGCAGCCCCGGACAGGGTAGTGGCATTCAGTACTTC
d_gene: -; j_gene: TRBJ2-5; abundance: many; v_gene: TRBV4-2; CDR3aa: CASSRSSGGGETQYF; CDR3nt: TGTGCCAGCAGCCGATCTAGCGGAGGGGGAGAGACCCAGTACTTC
d_gene: TRBD2; j_gene: TRBJ2-3; abundance: -; v_gene: TRBV7-2; CDR3aa: CASSSSGSGTQYF; CDR3nt: TGTGCCAGCAGCTCTAGCGGGAGCGGTACGCAGTATTTT
d_gene: TRBD1; j_gene: TRBJ1-1; abundance: -; v_gene: TRBV10-3; CDR3aa: CAISEPAGGLEAFF; CDR3nt: TGTGCCATCAGTGAGCCCGCAGGGGGGTTAGAAGCTTTCTTT
d_gene: TRBD2; j_gene: TRBJ2-5; abundance: few; v_gene: TRBV5-1; CDR3aa: CASRDISGSETQYF; CDR3nt: TGCGCCAGCAGGGATATTAGCGGGAGTGAGACCCAGTACTTC
d_gene: -; j_gene: TRBJ2-5; abundance: many; v_gene: TRBV7-2; CDR3aa: CASSHPGSFQTQYF; CDR3nt: TGTGCCAGCAGCCACCCGGGGTCTTTCCAGACCCAGTACTTC
d_gene: -; j_gene: TRBJ2-2; abundance: few; v_gene: TRBV20-1; CDR3aa: CSARDLSSSGELFF; CDR3nt: TGCAGTGCTAGAGATTTAAGTAGCTCCGGGGAGCTGTTTTTT
d_gene: -; j_gene: TRBJ2-1; abundance: few; v_gene: TRBV7-2; CDR3aa: CASSFGGSHNEQFF; CDR3nt: TGTGCCAGCAGCTTTGGAGGGTCCCACAATGAGCAGTTCTTC
d_gene: -; j_gene: TRBJ1-1; abundance: few; v_gene: TRBV29-1; CDR3aa: CSVEKRTGNTEAFF; CDR3nt: TGCAGCGTTGAGAAGAGGACGGGGAACACTGAAGCTTTCTTT
d_gene: -; j_gene: TRBJ2-5; abundance: -; v_gene: TRBV4-3; CDR3aa: CASSQDRASGTQYF; CDR3nt: TGCGCCAGCAGCCAAGACAGGGCCAGCGGGACCCAGTACTTC
d_gene: TRBD2; j_gene: TRBJ2-1; abundance: many; v_gene: TRBV20-1; CDR3aa: CSATLAGGTNEQFF; CDR3nt: TGCAGTGCTACACTAGCGGGAGGCACGAATGAGCAGTTCTTC